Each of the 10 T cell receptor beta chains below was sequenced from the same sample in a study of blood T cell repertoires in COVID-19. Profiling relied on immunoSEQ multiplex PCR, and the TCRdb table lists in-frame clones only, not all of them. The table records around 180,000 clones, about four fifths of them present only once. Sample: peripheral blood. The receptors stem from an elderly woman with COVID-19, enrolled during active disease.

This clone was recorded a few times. CDR3 bases: TGTGCCAGCTCGCCCCCCCAGACTAGCGGGAGCCTCCTCCAAGAGACCCAGTACTTC. Its translation: CASSPPQTSGSLLQETQYF. The rearrangement links TRBV18 to TRBJ2-5; 12 bases align to TRBD2. Germline CDR1 KGHSH, CDR2 LQKENI. Trimming took 6 bases from V and 1 from J; bases not matched to a gene: 15. There are 19 residues in the CDR3.

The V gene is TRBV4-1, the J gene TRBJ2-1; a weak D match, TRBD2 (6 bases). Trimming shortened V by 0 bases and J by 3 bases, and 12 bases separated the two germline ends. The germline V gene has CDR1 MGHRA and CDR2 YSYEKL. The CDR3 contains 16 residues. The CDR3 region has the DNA TGCGCCAGCAGCCAAGATGCGGGAAATTACTACAATGAGCAGTTCTTC. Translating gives CASSQDAGNYYNEQFF.

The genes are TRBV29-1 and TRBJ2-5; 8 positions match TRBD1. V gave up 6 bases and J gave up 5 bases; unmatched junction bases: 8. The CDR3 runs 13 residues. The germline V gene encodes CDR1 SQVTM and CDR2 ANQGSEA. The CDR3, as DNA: TGCAGCGTCGACCAGGGGGCACGGGAGACCCAGTACTTC. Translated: CSVDQGARETQYF.

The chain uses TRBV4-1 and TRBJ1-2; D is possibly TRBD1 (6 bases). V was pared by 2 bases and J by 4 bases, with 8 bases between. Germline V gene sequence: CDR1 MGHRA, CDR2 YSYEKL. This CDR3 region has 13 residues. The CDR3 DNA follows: TGCGCCAGCAGCCAAACAGGGTCCTATGGCTACACCTTC. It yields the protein CASSQTGSYGYTF.

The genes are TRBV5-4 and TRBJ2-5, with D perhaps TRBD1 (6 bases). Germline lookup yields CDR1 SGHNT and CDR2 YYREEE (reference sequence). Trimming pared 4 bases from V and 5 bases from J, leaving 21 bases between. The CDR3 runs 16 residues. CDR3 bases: TGTGCCAGCAGCCCCAGGGGCGGTCTACTAGGGGAGACCCAGTACTTC. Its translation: CASSPRGGLLGETQYF.

The CDR3 region is CASSGQGLSYEQYF. The CDR3 DNA reads as TGTGCCAGCAGTGGGCAGGGTTTATCCTACGAGCAGTACTTC. The V call is TRBV27, the J call TRBJ2-7, with D perhaps TRBD1 (5 bases). The CDR3 is 14 residues long. V lost 5 bases and J lost 1, with 12 bases in between. Per germline, CDR1 MNHEY and CDR2 SMNVEV (reference sequence).

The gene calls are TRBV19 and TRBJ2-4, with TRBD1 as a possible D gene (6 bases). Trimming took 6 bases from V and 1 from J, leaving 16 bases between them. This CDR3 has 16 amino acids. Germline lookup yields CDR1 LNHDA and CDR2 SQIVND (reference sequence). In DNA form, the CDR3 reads TGTGCCAGTAGCCTTCACTCCGACAGGGCCAAAAACATTCAGTACTTC. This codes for CASSLHSDRAKNIQYF. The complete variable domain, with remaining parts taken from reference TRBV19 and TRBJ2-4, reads DGGITQSPKYLFRKEGQNVTLSCEQNLNHDAMYWYRQDPGQGLRLIYYSQIVNDFQKGDIAEGYSVSREKKESFPLTVTSAQKNPTAFYLCASSLHSDRAKNIQYFGAGTRLSVL.

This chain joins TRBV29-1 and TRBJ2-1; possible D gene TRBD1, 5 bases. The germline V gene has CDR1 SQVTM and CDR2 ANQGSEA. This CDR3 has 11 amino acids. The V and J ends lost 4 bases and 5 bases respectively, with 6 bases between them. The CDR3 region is CSVGQHNEQFF. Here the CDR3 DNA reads TGCAGCGTTGGACAGCACAATGAGCAGTTCTTC.

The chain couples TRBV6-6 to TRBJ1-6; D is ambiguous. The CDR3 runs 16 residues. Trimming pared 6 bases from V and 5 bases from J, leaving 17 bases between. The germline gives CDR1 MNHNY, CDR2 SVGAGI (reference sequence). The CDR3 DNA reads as TGTGCCAGCAGACCCCCTCGGGGTTTACATAATTCACCCCTCCACTTT. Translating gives CASRPPRGLHNSPLHF.

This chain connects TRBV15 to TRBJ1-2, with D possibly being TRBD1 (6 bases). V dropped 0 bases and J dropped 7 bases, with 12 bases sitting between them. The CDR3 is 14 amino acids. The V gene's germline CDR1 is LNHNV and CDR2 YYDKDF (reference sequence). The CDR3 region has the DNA TGTGCCACCAGCAGAGATCCAGGGGCCGGTGGCTACACCTTC. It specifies CATSRDPGAGGYTF. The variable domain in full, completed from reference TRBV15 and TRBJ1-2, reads DAMVIQNPRYQVTQFGKPVTLSCSQTLNHNVMYWYQQKSSQAPKLLFHYYDKDFNNEADTPDNFQSRRPNTSFCFLDIRSPGLGDTAMYLCATSRDPGAGGYTFGSGTRLTVV.